The T cell receptor beta chain described here comes from a study of Ad26.COV2.S vaccination and SARS-CoV-2 variants. Details on this clone: What it binds is unknown.

Specified treatment: around 19 received Ad26.COV2.S at low or high dose, single or two shots; several received placebo; per-sample allocation not given. Sample collection was performed on day 63 after the first vaccine or placebo injection. Looked up from germline, CDR1 is MNHNY and CDR2 is SVGAGI (reference sequence). V was clipped by 6 bases and J by 11 bases; unmatched bases: 16. The CDR3 loop spans 16 amino acids. Sequenced by immunoSEQ multiplex PCR; TCRdb stores in-frame clones only, minus some. The data contain approximately 350,000 clones, around 87% of them seen just once; the ten biggest clones take up around 3.6%. The study, taken as a whole, reports: Analyses of TCR breadth and depth may have underestimated total T cell responses. For non-spike TCRs, breadth in vaccine recipients resembled that in placebo recipients.

The rearrangement uses TRBV6-6 and TRBJ1-1, with 12 bases fitting TRBD1. The source is a person aged 18-65 years who received the Ad26.COV2.S COVID-19 vaccine or a placebo. The sequences come from peripheral blood, collected in a trial of Ad26.COV2.S vaccine versus placebo. The DNA for the CDR3 is TGTGCCAGCAGATCAGGGGGACAGGGGGCTCGAGGAGGGGCTTTCTTT. It translates to CASRSGGQGARGGAFF.